A single sample is the source of the 28 T cell receptor beta chains below, sequenced in a study of blood T cells in healthy people across ages. A J-beta primer mix and a sample-barcoded 5' primer were used in a second PCR of roughly 6 to 11 cycles. From the 5' RACE reads, TCRdb called clonotypes with MiXCR, one entry per CDR3 protein. Of 850,000 to 1,000,000 distinct CDR3 sequences listed, under 50% are singletons. Sequenced: blood. These receptors were collected from a young man in good health.

The chain uses TRBV6-2 or TRBV6-3 and TRBJ1-1; tentatively, D is TRBD1 (6 bases). The V gene's germline CDR1 is MNHEY and CDR2 SVGEGT. CDR3 length: 14 amino acids. V was shortened by 10 bases and J by 5 bases, with 20 bases between the two germline ends. CDR3 sequence reads: CATIPDSGETEAFF. The CDR3 DNA sequence: TGTGCCACCATCCCGGACAGTGGGGAGACTGAAGCTTTCTTT.

The V and J genes are TRBV27 and TRBJ1-6, with a weak D call TRBD1 (5 bases). The CDR3 sequence is 16 residues long. The V end lost 8 bases, the J end lost 10 bases, and 24 bases lay between the germline ends. The germline V gene has CDR1 MNHEY and CDR2 SMNVEV (reference sequence). DNA for the CDR3: TGTGCCAGCTCCCTTTATTCCAGGGTTGGGAAATCACCCCTCCACTTT. The encoded protein is CASSLYSRVGKSPLHF.

The J gene is TRBJ1-2, the V gene TRBV5-1; 10 positions agree with TRBD1. In germline, CDR1 is SGHRS, CDR2 YFSETQ. The CDR3 spans 14 residues. The V and J ends lost 7 bases and 8 bases, in that order; junction bases with no gene match: 11. The CDR3 is CASGVEGQGLGYTF. The CDR3 nucleotides read TGCGCCAGCGGCGTGGAGGGACAGGGGTTGGGCTACACCTTC.

The chain has TRBV20-1 and TRBJ2-3, with TRBD2 matching 10 bases. After removal of 1 base from V and 4 bases from J, the junction contained 5 bases not matched to a gene. Germline values: CDR1 DFQATT, CDR2 SNEGSKA (reference sequence). The CDR3 contains 15 residues. CDR3 sequence reads: CSARAAGGHSDTQYF. Written as DNA, the CDR3 is TGCAGTGCTAGAGCAGCGGGGGGGCATTCAGATACGCAGTATTTT.

In its sample, this clonotype was seen a few times. J is TRBJ1-2 and V is TRBV6-5; no clear D gene. This CDR3 has 15 residues. V was shortened by 6 bases and J by 0 bases, with 14 bases between the two germline ends. Germline CDR1 reads MNHEY; CDR2 reads SVGAGI. The CDR3 coding sequence is TGTGCCAGCAGCAGCGTGGCTATATCTAACTATGGCTACACCTTC. Its translation is CASSSVAISNYGYTF.

This clonotype has only a few counts. This chain links TRBV11-1 with TRBJ2-7, with 8 positions matching TRBD2. The CDR3 runs 14 residues. The V gene's germline CDR1 is SGHAT and CDR2 FQDESV (reference sequence). V was pared by 6 bases and J by 3 bases, with 7 bases of the junction left unmatched. The DNA of the CDR3 is TGTGCCAGCAGGGAGCGGGGGAACCTCTACGAGCAGTACTTC. As protein: CASRERGNLYEQYF.

Worth noting for this clonotype: This clone may be a read error of a much larger clone one base away. This chain connects TRBV7-2 to TRBJ1-1; maybe TRBD1 (5 bases). CDR1 SGHTA and CDR2 FQGNSA come from the germline V gene. CDR3 length: 14 residues. Trimming removed 1 base at V and 4 bases at J, with 10 bases between. The CDR3 is CASSLDRTCTEAFF. The CDR3 coding sequence is TGTGCCAGCAGCTTAGACAGGACTTGCACTGAAGCTTTCTTT.

This clonotype was seen more than once but under ten times. This chain uses TRBV5-1 with TRBJ2-5, with D perhaps TRBD2 (6 bases). The CDR3 runs to 15 residues. V lost 4 bases, J lost 5 bases, and 18 bases lay in between. Germline lookup yields CDR1 SGHRS and CDR2 YFSETQ. This chain's CDR3 is CASSERTTNVETQYF. For the CDR3, the DNA is TGCGCCAGCAGCGAGCGGACTACTAATGTGGAGACCCAGTACTTC.

This clonotype occurred a few times. This rearrangement joins TRBV7-9 to TRBJ2-5, with D perhaps matching TRBD1 or TRBD2 (5 bases each). CDR3 length: 14 amino acids. CDR1 SEHNR and CDR2 FQNEAQ come from the germline V gene (reference sequence). V lost 4 bases, J lost 3 bases, and 12 bases lay in between. In nucleotides, the CDR3 is TGTGCCAGCAGCTATCGACAGACTAAAGAGACCCAGTACTTC. It yields the protein CASSYRQTKETQYF.

This clonotype was seen only once. This sequence joins TRBV14 and TRBJ1-2; D not certain. With 4 bases removed from V and 7 bases from J, the gap between germline ends came to 13 bases. Germline V CDR1 and CDR2: SGHDN, FVKESK. The CDR3 loop spans 13 amino acids. The CDR3 is CASSPTWDSGYTF. CDR3 DNA sequence: TGTGCCAGCAGCCCGACGTGGGATAGTGGCTACACCTTC.

This clonotype occurred a few times. The J gene is TRBJ2-2, the V gene TRBV18, with D possibly being TRBD1 or TRBD2 (5 bases each). CDR3 length equals 18 residues. CDR1 KGHSH and CDR2 LQKENI come from the germline V gene. V shed 1 base and J shed 0 bases, with 15 bases lying between them. CDR3 in DNA: TGTGCCAGCTCACCACGACAAGGATGGGGGTCGAACACCGGGGAGCTGTTTTTT. The encoded protein is CASSPRQGWGSNTGELFF.

This clonotype has a handful of counts. The chain links TRBV28 to TRBJ2-3; 9 bases align to TRBD2. In germline, CDR1 is MDHEN, CDR2 SYDVKM. This CDR3 has 14 residues. V shed 7 bases and J 4 bases; nucleotides not matched to a gene: 6. CDR3 coding DNA: TGTGCCAGCACCAAGACTAGCGGTCCAGATACGCAGTATTTT. This codes for CASTKTSGPDTQYF.

V is TRBV7-2 and J is TRBJ2-1; maybe TRBD2 (6 bases). The J call may be in error: the DNA end matches TRBJ2-7 better. CDR1 is SGHTA and CDR2 is FQGNSA in the germline V gene. The CDR3 length is 14 residues. This CDR3 reads CASSYSGSYNEQYF. The CDR3 DNA sequence: TGTGCCAGCAGCTATAGCGGCTCCTACAATGAGCAGTACTTC.

The J gene is TRBJ2-7, the V gene TRBV3-1; 10 positions agree with TRBD2. Germline values: CDR1 LGHDT, CDR2 YNNKEL (reference sequence). V gave up 1 base and J gave up 7 bases; unmatched junction bases: 10. CDR3 length equals 16 residues. The CDR3 DNA is TGTGCCAGCAGCCAAGTAAGCAGCGGGGGGGCCGGTGAGCAGTACTTC. As protein: CASSQVSSGGAGEQYF.

This clonotype was detected a few times. The gene calls are TRBV29-1 and TRBJ1-2, with D possibly being TRBD1 (5 bases). CDR1 is SQVTM and CDR2 is ANQGSEA in the germline V gene. The CDR3 is 12 residues long. V lost 6 bases, J lost 4 bases, and 12 bases lay in between. Here the CDR3 reads CSVLDSFYGYTF. CDR3 nucleotides: TGCAGCGTCCTCGACAGTTTCTATGGCTACACCTTC.

The J gene is TRBJ2-1, the V gene TRBV7-3, with D possibly being TRBD2 (5 bases). The CDR3 totals 15 residues. Germline CDR1 reads SGHTA; CDR2 reads FQGTGA. V gave up 2 bases and J gave up 7 bases, with 15 bases separating them. The CDR3 DNA follows: TGTGCCAGCAGCTTACGCGGGCTGATGGGTAATGAGCAGTTCTTC. The encoded protein is CASSLRGLMGNEQFF.

The rearrangement joins TRBV2 to TRBJ2-1; D may be TRBD1 or TRBD2 (5 bases each). V was shortened by 10 bases and J by 9 bases, with 22 bases between the two germline ends. Per germline, CDR1 SNHLY and CDR2 FYNNEI. The CDR3 loop spans 14 amino acids. CDR3 coding DNA: TGTGCCACCACCAAGGGGCTAGCAGGTGGTGAGCAGTTCTTC. Its protein is CATTKGLAGGEQFF.

Remarks on this clonotype: Relative to the germline gene, one junction end is altered; a read error may explain this. The chain is built from TRBV5-1 and TRBJ2-1; TRBD2 matches 8 bases. Per germline, CDR1 SGHRS and CDR2 YFSETQ. The CDR3 is 15 residues long. The CDR3, as DNA: TGCGCCAGCAGTCGGGGGGGCGAGGTCTACAATGAGCGGTTCTTC. Its translation: CASSRGGEVYNERFF.

This clonotype has more than one count but fewer than ten. This sequence joins TRBV2 and TRBJ1-6, with TRBD1 identical over 8 bases. J gave up 7 bases and V 4 bases, and 9 bases lay outside the gene matches. CDR1 is SNHLY and CDR2 is FYNNEI in the germline V gene. This CDR3 comprises 16 residues. The CDR3 nucleotides are TGTGCCAGCAGTGGGGACAGGCCGGTGGGAAATTCACCCCTCCACTTT. Residues: CASSGDRPVGNSPLHF.

This clonotype was picked up many times. This sequence joins TRBV20-1 and TRBJ2-7; no reliable D call. This CDR3 is 13 amino acids long. Germline-derived CDR1 and CDR2 are DFQATT and SNEGSKA (reference sequence). DNA for the CDR3: TGCAGCGTCCCTGGGCAGGTAGCCTACGAGCAGTACTTC. It yields the protein CSVPGQVAYEQYF.

The gene calls are TRBV6-1 and TRBJ1-1; D call uncertain. This CDR3 is built from 16 residues. Trimming cost V 4 bases and J 8 bases, with 23 bases left between them. Looked up from germline, CDR1 is MNHNS and CDR2 is SASEGT. The CDR3 loop is CASSGSPGSTVGEAFF. Here the CDR3 DNA reads TGTGCCAGCAGTGGGAGTCCCGGGTCCACCGTCGGGGAAGCTTTCTTT.

The table lists this clonotype with a few counts. The J gene is TRBJ1-1, the V gene TRBV25-1, with D unclear. Germline V gene lookup returns CDR1 MGHDK and CDR2 SYGVNS. The CDR3 sequence is 14 residues long. Trimming took off 2 bases at V and 5 bases at J, with 12 bases between the two ends. CDR3 protein: CASSEARVGTEAFF. As DNA, the CDR3 is TGTGCCAGCAGTGAAGCTAGGGTAGGGACTGAAGCTTTCTTT.

The CDR3 sequence: CSAPAGTYEQYF. CDR3 DNA: TGCAGTGCTCCTGCGGGGACCTACGAGCAGTACTTC. The rearrangement uses TRBV20-1 and TRBJ2-7; tentative D call: TRBD2 (6 bases). Germline V gene sequence: CDR1 DFQATT, CDR2 SNEGSKA (reference sequence). The CDR3 consists of 12 residues. V was cut by 5 bases and J by 2 bases, with 10 bases left in between.

This rearrangement joins TRBV6-2 or TRBV6-3 to TRBJ1-1; perhaps TRBD1 as D (6 bases). The CDR3 runs 17 residues. The germline V gene has CDR1 MNHEY and CDR2 SVGEGT. Trimming removed 6 bases from V and 2 bases from J, with 22 bases in between. In DNA form, the CDR3 reads TGTGCCAGCAGCCAACGGCCCAAGGACAGTCGTAACACTGAAGCTTTCTTT. This sequence encodes CASSQRPKDSRNTEAFF.

The sample holds a few counts of this clonotype. V gene TRBV6-2 or TRBV6-3 combines with J gene TRBJ1-2; D perhaps matches TRBD1 (5 bases). With 2 bases removed from V and 0 bases from J, the gap between germline ends came to 16 bases. The CDR3 extends over 17 amino acids. Germline lookup yields CDR1 MNHEY and CDR2 SVGEGT. CDR3 sequence (DNA): TGTGCCAGCAGTTACGGATCAGGGACGACGACTAACTATGGCTACACCTTC. Translation: CASSYGSGTTTNYGYTF.

The table lists this clonotype with a count of one. The genes are TRBV2 and TRBJ1-4; 8 bases fit TRBD1. V was pared by 3 bases and J by 4 bases, with 13 bases of the junction left unmatched. Germline assignment: CDR1 SNHLY and CDR2 FYNNEI. This CDR3 is built from 18 residues. Here the CDR3 reads CASSDPGQGALLNEKLFF. The CDR3 DNA reads as TGTGCCAGCAGTGACCCCGGGCAGGGGGCGCTCCTTAATGAAAAACTGTTTTTT. Supplemented by reference TRBV2 and TRBJ1-4, the full variable domain reads EPEVTQTPSHQVTQMGQEVILRCVPISNHLYFYWYRQILGQKVEFLVSFYNNEISEKSEIFDDQFSVERPDGSNFTLKIRSTKLEDSAMYFCASSDPGQGALLNEKLFFGSGTQLSVL.

This clonotype was detected only a few times. The rearrangement links TRBV20-1 to TRBJ1-4; no clear D gene. Per the germline V gene, CDR1 is DFQATT and CDR2 is SNEGSKA (reference sequence). This CDR3 has 15 residues. Trimming pared 0 bases from V and 2 bases from J, leaving 10 bases between. CDR3 protein: CSARDGRHTNEKLFF. As DNA, the CDR3 is TGCAGTGCTAGAGATGGGCGGCATACTAATGAAAAACTGTTTTTT.

CDR3 loop: CASRTGRTGHEKLFF. In nucleotides, the CDR3 is TGTGCCAGCAGAACTGGCAGGACAGGGCATGAAAAACTGTTTTTT. The rearrangement links TRBV2 to TRBJ1-4, with TRBD1 matching 8 bases. The germline CDR1 and CDR2 sequences are SNHLY and FYNNEI. The V and J ends lost 6 bases and 6 bases, in that order; junction bases with no gene match: 9. The length of the CDR3 is 15 residues.